Presented here are 17 T cell receptor beta chains from one specimen sequenced in a study of memory CD4+ T cells and cytomegalovirus serostatus. Single viable CD3+CD4+CD8-CD45RO+ cells were sorted as the memory CD4+ T cells. TCRdb's copy holds only in-frame clones and misses some; the assay was immunoSEQ multiplex PCR. This repertoire shows approximately 46,000 clones, roughly three quarters found once; its top ten account for approximately 1.2%. The material sequenced was memory CD4+ T cells from blood. These receptors came from an adult in good health and CMV-seronegative.

The chain links TRBV9 to TRBJ2-1; D may be TRBD2 (6 bases). The CDR3 spans 15 residues. The V and J ends lost 0 bases and 6 bases respectively, with 13 bases between them. The germline gives CDR1 SGDLS, CDR2 YYNGEE. The CDR3 region is CASSVGLDELNEQFF. The CDR3 nucleotides read TGTGCCAGCAGCGTAGGACTAGACGAACTCAATGAGCAGTTCTTC.

The chain is built from TRBV10-3 and TRBJ2-3; 7 nucleotides match TRBD2. The junction had 8 bases not matched to a gene; V was cut back by 10 bases and J by 1 base. The CDR3 covers 14 residues. Germline V lookup: CDR1 ENHRY, CDR2 SYGVKD. As DNA, the CDR3 is TGTGCCACCGGGCGGGAGTCGGGCACAGATACGCAGTATTTT. This translates into CATGRESGTDTQYF.

This clone occurred a few times. CDR3 sequence: CASSQGTAYGYTF. The CDR3 bases are TGTGCCAGCAGTCAAGGGACAGCCTATGGCTACACCTTC. The rearrangement links TRBV27 to TRBJ1-2, with 7 nucleotides matching TRBD1. There are 13 residues in the CDR3. CDR1 and CDR2 (germline): MNHEY, SMNVEV (reference sequence). After removal of 5 bases from V and 4 bases from J, the junction contained 4 bases not matched to a gene.

This rearrangement joins TRBV30 to TRBJ1-6; possible D gene TRBD1, 6 bases. The CDR3 loop spans 13 amino acids. The germline CDR1 and CDR2 sequences are GTSNPN and SVGIG (reference sequence). V lost 3 bases and J 10 bases, leaving 13 bases between the germline ends. CDR3 in amino acids: CAWRGTGRSPLHF. CDR3 sequence (DNA): TGTGCCTGGAGAGGTACAGGGCGCTCACCCCTCCACTTT.

The gene calls are TRBV7-2 and TRBJ1-1; TRBD1 is a possible D gene (6 bases). The CDR3 is 14 residues long. V lost 4 bases, J lost 3 bases, and 12 bases lay in between. Germline V gene data show CDR1 as SGHTA and CDR2 as FQGNSA. The CDR3 reads CASSSQGGDTEAFF. The DNA for the CDR3 is TGTGCCAGCAGCTCACAGGGAGGGGACACTGAAGCTTTCTTT. Drawing the rest from reference TRBV7-2 and TRBJ1-1, the complete variable domain is GAGVSQSPSNKVTEKGKDVELRCDPISGHTALYWYRQSLGQGLEFLIYFQGNSAPDKSGLPSDRFSAERTGGSVSTLTIQRTQQEDSAVYLCASSSQGGDTEAFFGQGTRLTVV.

The chain combines TRBV18 with TRBJ2-3; no definite D call. The CDR3 sequence is 11 residues long. The V and J ends lost 6 bases and 2 bases respectively, with 3 bases between them. From germline, CDR1 is KGHSH and CDR2 LQKENI. The DNA of the CDR3 is TGTGCCAGCTCCGACACAGATACGCAGTATTTT. This codes for CASSDTDTQYF.

CDR3 nucleotide sequence: TGTGCCAGCAGCCAAAACTTGGGCCTAAGGGGCACCGGGGAGCTGTTTTTT. This gives the protein CASSQNLGLRGTGELFF. J is TRBJ2-2 and V is TRBV14; TRBD1 might be the D (5 bases). This CDR3 spans 17 amino acids. The V end lost 2 bases, the J end lost 4 bases, and 17 bases lay between the germline ends. Germline V lookup: CDR1 SGHDN, CDR2 FVKESK.

The rearrangement joins TRBV13 to TRBJ2-7; TRBD2 agrees at 11 bases. The CDR3 contains 15 residues. Germline V lookup: CDR1 PRHDT, CDR2 FYEKMQ (reference sequence). The V and J ends lost 6 bases and 2 bases, in that order; junction bases with no gene match: 6. The DNA of the CDR3 is TGTGCCAGCAGAGGACTAGCGGGCCGTACCTACGAGCAGTACTTC. Its translation: CASRGLAGRTYEQYF.

This chain joins TRBV30 and TRBJ1-2, with 9 bases matching TRBD1. The germline CDR1 and CDR2 sequences are GTSNPN and SVGIG (reference sequence). The CDR3 loop spans 12 amino acids. V shed 3 bases, J shed 8 bases, and the junction held 4 bases outside the gene matches. The CDR3 DNA sequence: TGTGCCTGGAGCCAGGACAGGGGCGGCTACACCTTC. Translated: CAWSQDRGGYTF.

The chain links TRBV18 to TRBJ1-2, with 12 bases lining up with TRBD1. With 3 bases clipped from V and 4 bases from J, the junction kept 3 bases outside the gene matches. This CDR3 contains 15 residues. Germline CDR1 reads KGHSH; CDR2 reads LQKENI. The CDR3 coding sequence is TGTGCCAGCTCACCCCCGGGACAGGGGGCCTATGGCTACACCTTC. It translates to CASSPPGQGAYGYTF.

The chain carries TRBV2 and TRBJ2-3, with 7 bases lining up with TRBD2. In germline, CDR1 is SNHLY, CDR2 FYNNEI. This CDR3 contains 14 residues. V shed 6 bases, J shed 4 bases, and the junction held 7 bases outside the gene matches. The CDR3 sequence is CASRPGGLADTQYF. For the CDR3, the DNA is TGTGCCAGCAGGCCGGGGGGATTGGCAGATACGCAGTATTTT.

CDR3 region: CASSLAGTSGSSGEQFF. The CDR3 region has the DNA TGCGCCAGCAGCTTGGCCGGGACTAGCGGGAGTAGCGGTGAGCAGTTCTTC. The chain has TRBV5-1 and TRBJ2-1; 14 nucleotides match TRBD2. V lost 0 bases and J lost 9; bases outside the gene matches: 8. Germline CDR1 reads SGHRS; CDR2 reads YFSETQ. The CDR3 spans 17 residues.

The chain recombines TRBV6-1 with TRBJ1-3; D unresolved. Trimming stripped 7 bases from V and 5 bases from J, with 18 bases between. CDR1 and CDR2 (germline): MNHNS, SASEGT. CDR3 size: 15 residues. The CDR3 nucleotides read TGTGCCAGCACTATCGAAGCGGGTTATAGAAACACCATATATTTT. Translated, it gives CASTIEAGYRNTIYF.

The chain links TRBV5-5 to TRBJ2-5, with TRBD2 identical over 7 bases. V lost 4 bases to trimming and J lost 1 base; unmatched junction nucleotides: 4. Germline V gene data show CDR1 as SGHKS and CDR2 as YYEKEE (reference sequence). This CDR3 comprises 14 residues. CDR3 sequence (DNA): TGTGCCAGCAGCCCGTCGGGGGGCCAAGAGACCCAGTACTTC. This sequence encodes CASSPSGGQETQYF. The full variable domain, in which reference TRBV5-5 and TRBJ2-5 provide the parts outside the CDR3, is DAGVTQSPTHLIKTRGQQVTLRCSPISGHKSVSWYQQVLGQGPQFIFQYYEKEERGRGNFPDRFSARQFPNYSSELNVNALLLGDSALYLCASSPSGGQETQYFGPGTRLLVL.

The sample holds one count of this clone. The chain combines TRBV14 with TRBJ1-4; no firm D call. The length of the CDR3 is 16 residues. The V gene's germline CDR1 is SGHDN and CDR2 FVKESK. Trimming took 3 bases from V and 8 from J, leaving 19 bases between them. As DNA, the CDR3 is TGTGCCAGCAGCCATATTAGCTGGGATTCAGGAGAAAAACTGTTTTTT. Its translation: CASSHISWDSGEKLFF. Based on the CDR3 plus reference TRBV14 and TRBJ1-4, the full variable domain is EAGVTQFPSHSVIEKGQTVTLRCDPISGHDNLYWYRRVMGKEIKFLLHFVKESKQDESGMPNNRFLAERTGGTYSTLKVQPAELEDSGVYFCASSHISWDSGEKLFFGSGTQLSVL.

V and J are TRBV7-6 and TRBJ2-3; D is unresolved. Trimming left V 3 bases short and J 3 bases short, with 13 bases between. The CDR3 covers 15 residues. Germline lookup yields CDR1 SGHVS and CDR2 FNYEAQ. The CDR3 coding sequence is TGTGCCAGCAGCTTCCGAAGGTCATCAACAGATACGCAGTATTTT. Protein product: CASSFRRSSTDTQYF.

The J gene is TRBJ2-1, the V gene TRBV4-1; D remains ambiguous. V was clipped by 4 bases and J by 0 bases, with 10 bases between them. The germline CDR1 and CDR2 sequences are MGHRA and YSYEKL. CDR3 length equals 15 residues. This chain's CDR3 is CASSRPLSSYNEQFF. CDR3 coding DNA: TGCGCCAGCAGCCGTCCACTGAGCTCCTACAATGAGCAGTTCTTC.